The 27 T cell receptor beta chains below were found in one sample sequenced in a study of cytomegalovirus exposure and HLA in healthy donors. With 60 Vbeta and 13 Jbeta primers, the PCR was carried out. Clones were sequenced by immunoSEQ multiplex PCR, and TCRdb holds only the in-frame ones, with some missing. The sample has around 130,000 clones, 80% to 85% seen once. The sequenced sample was PBMCs. These receptors all come from a female donor in good health and CMV-seronegative.

This chain connects TRBV11-2 to TRBJ2-7; no firm D call. This CDR3 region has 14 residues. Trimming left V 4 bases short and J 3 bases short, with 13 bases between. Germline V gives CDR1 SGHAT, CDR2 FQNNGV. CDR3 in DNA: TGTGCCAGCAGCTCGCCAGCGAACTTCTACGAGCAGTACTTC. This gives the protein CASSSPANFYEQYF.

V usage is TRBV6-1 and J usage is TRBJ2-1; 13 bases fit TRBD2. Trimming at V came to 6 bases and at J to 2 bases, leaving 1 base not matched to a gene. Germline assignment: CDR1 MNHNS and CDR2 SASEGT. CDR3 length equals 15 residues. The CDR3 is CASSGLAGAYNEQFF. Here the CDR3 DNA reads TGTGCCAGCAGCGGACTAGCGGGGGCCTACAATGAGCAGTTCTTC.

The count of this clone is one. The V gene is TRBV2, the J gene TRBJ2-1; 8 nucleotides line up with TRBD2. V shed 7 bases and J 0 bases; nucleotides not matched to a gene: 11. Looked up from germline, CDR1 is SNHLY and CDR2 is FYNNEI. The CDR3 is 17 amino acids. CDR3 sequence: CASTGRASGPSYNEQFF. CDR3 nucleotides: TGTGCCAGCACGGGTAGGGCTAGCGGGCCCTCCTACAATGAGCAGTTCTTC.

The chain recombines TRBV27 with TRBJ2-7; no clear D gene. This CDR3 comprises 13 residues. Germline values: CDR1 MNHEY, CDR2 SMNVEV (reference sequence). V was shortened by 3 bases and J by 4 bases, with 10 bases between the two germline ends. In DNA form, the CDR3 reads TGTGCCAGCAGTTTCGCCTATTCTTACGAGCAGTACTTC. As protein: CASSFAYSYEQYF.

The chain couples TRBV4-1 to TRBJ2-5; TRBD1 is a possible D gene (5 bases). This CDR3 has 14 amino acids. Per the germline V gene, CDR1 is MGHRA and CDR2 is YSYEKL. Trimming removed 2 bases from V and 1 base from J, with 8 bases in between. CDR3 nucleotide sequence: TGCGCCAGCAGCCAATTTCAGGGCCAAGAGACCCAGTACTTC. It is translated as CASSQFQGQETQYF.

The J gene is TRBJ2-2, the V gene TRBV5-1, with a possible D match to TRBD2 (6 bases). Germline V gene sequence: CDR1 SGHRS, CDR2 YFSETQ. This CDR3 comprises 15 residues. Trimming pared 1 base from V and 2 bases from J, leaving 9 bases between. DNA of the CDR3: TGCGCCAGCAGCTTGAGTAGCGGAAACACCGGGGAGCTGTTTTTT. Translation gives CASSLSSGNTGELFF.

The chain combines TRBV28 with TRBJ2-3; 9 nucleotides match TRBD1. V lost 6 bases to trimming and J lost 0 bases; unmatched junction nucleotides: 7. The CDR3 covers 16 residues. From germline, CDR1 is MDHEN and CDR2 SYDVKM. The CDR3 DNA sequence: TGTGCCAGCAGCCGGGACAGGGTCTCTAGCACAGATACGCAGTATTTT. Translating gives CASSRDRVSSTDTQYF.

The chain links TRBV5-1 to TRBJ2-7; 10 bases are a match to TRBD2. The CDR3 is 14 residues long. V trimming: 5 bases; J trimming: 2 bases; junction bases outside the gene matches: 4. CDR1 and CDR2 (germline): SGHRS, YFSETQ. The CDR3: CASSGAGGPYEQYF. For the CDR3, the DNA is TGCGCCAGCAGTGGAGCGGGAGGGCCCTACGAGCAGTACTTC. Looking up the rest from reference TRBV5-1 and TRBJ2-7 gives the full variable domain: KAGVTQTPRYLIKTRGQQVTLSCSPISGHRSVSWYQQTPGQGLQFLFEYFSETQRNKGNFPGRFSGRQFSNSRSEMNVSTLELGDSALYLCASSGAGGPYEQYFGPGTRLTVT.

The CDR3 here is CASSPTSREETQYF. DNA for the CDR3: TGTGCCAGCTCACCGACTAGCAGGGAAGAGACCCAGTACTTC. The chain recombines TRBV18 with TRBJ2-5; 7 bases match TRBD2. The J segment lost 3 bases and the V segment lost 3 bases, leaving 4 bases of the junction unmatched. Per the germline V gene, CDR1 is KGHSH and CDR2 is LQKENI. This CDR3 is built from 14 residues.

This clone came up a few times. The sample holds other DNA sequences that translate to the same CDR3. V usage is TRBV6-5 and J usage is TRBJ1-1; weak D call: TRBD1 (5 bases). The length of the CDR3 is 15 residues. The germline V gene has CDR1 MNHEY and CDR2 SVGAGI. Trimming removed 0 bases at V and 1 base at J, with 9 bases between. CDR3: CASSYSNQGNTEAFF. Here the CDR3 DNA reads TGTGCCAGCAGTTACTCGAACCAGGGGAACACTGAAGCTTTCTTT.

The chain recombines TRBV29-1 with TRBJ1-2, with D perhaps matching TRBD1 (5 bases). This CDR3 is built from 15 residues. V dropped 0 bases and J dropped 6 bases, with 17 bases sitting between them. CDR1 is SQVTM and CDR2 is ANQGSEA in the germline V gene. The CDR3 sequence is CSVEDPGRWGDGYTF. The CDR3 region has the DNA TGCAGCGTTGAAGACCCGGGCCGCTGGGGGGATGGCTACACCTTC.

The chain employs TRBV7-3 and TRBJ2-7, with 9 bases lining up with TRBD1. Germline CDR1 SGHTA, CDR2 FQGTGA. With V trimmed by 2 bases and J by 2 bases, 4 bases remained unmatched. This CDR3 region has 15 residues. CDR3 sequence: CASSLGTGKTYEQYF. In nucleotides, the CDR3 is TGTGCCAGCAGCTTAGGGACAGGGAAGACCTACGAGCAGTACTTC. Based on the CDR3 plus reference TRBV7-3 and TRBJ2-7, the full variable domain is GAGVSQTPSNKVTEKGKYVELRCDPISGHTALYWYRQSLGQGPEFLIYFQGTGAADDSGLPNDRFFAVRPEGSVSTLKIQRTERGDSAVYLCASSLGTGKTYEQYFGPGTRLTVT.

This rearrangement joins TRBV7-9 to TRBJ2-3; 9 bases align to TRBD1. The ends lost 5 bases at V and 2 bases at J; junction bases unmatched: 5. CDR3 size: 15 residues. Per germline, CDR1 SEHNR and CDR2 FQNEAQ (reference sequence). CDR3 sequence: CASSLGQGVTDTQYF. CDR3 sequence (DNA): TGTGCCAGCAGCCTGGGACAGGGCGTCACAGATACGCAGTATTTT.

The chain joins TRBV5-1 to TRBJ1-1; D perhaps matches TRBD1 (6 bases). The CDR3 has 15 amino acids. V lost 4 bases and J lost 4, with 17 bases in between. CDR1 and CDR2 from the germline V gene are SGHRS and YFSETQ. The CDR3 DNA follows: TGCGCCAGCAGCCATATCCAGGGGAGTGGCACTGAAGCTTTCTTT. Protein product: CASSHIQGSGTEAFF.

This clone was detected once. Here the CDR3 reads CASSQQGPNTGELFF. The CDR3 bases are TGTGCCAGCAGTCAACAGGGCCCGAACACCGGGGAGCTGTTTTTT. V is TRBV2 and J is TRBJ2-2; maybe TRBD1 (6 bases). Between the trimmed V and J ends, which lost 5 bases and 0 bases, there was a span of 10 bases. This CDR3 comprises 15 residues. The germline CDR1 and CDR2 sequences are SNHLY and FYNNEI.

The CDR3 bases are TGCGCCAGCAGCTTAGGGGGTCCCGACTCCTACGAGCAGTACTTC. It specifies CASSLGGPDSYEQYF. The chain uses TRBV5-1 and TRBJ2-7; the D gene is possibly TRBD1 (6 bases). Germline CDR1 is SGHRS and CDR2 is YFSETQ. CDR3 length equals 15 residues. The germline V and J ends were trimmed by 2 bases and 0 bases, with 12 bases remaining between them.

This clone was seen a few times. The chain uses TRBV28 and TRBJ1-2, with D perhaps matching TRBD1 (6 bases). Germline-derived CDR1 and CDR2 are MDHEN and SYDVKM. This CDR3 spans 13 amino acids. Trimming stripped 6 bases from V and 4 bases from J, with 12 bases between. The DNA for the CDR3 is TGTGCCAGCAGCCCCGGACAGCTCTATGGCTACACCTTC. Its protein is CASSPGQLYGYTF.

The chain couples TRBV7-9 to TRBJ2-5; the match to TRBD2 covers 8 bases. The CDR3 runs 16 residues. Germline V gene sequence: CDR1 SEHNR, CDR2 FQNEAQ (reference sequence). Trimming removed 0 bases from V and 1 base from J; junction bases left unmatched: 4. The DNA for the CDR3 is TGTGCCAGCAGCTTAGCGGGACTAGGAATCCAAGAGACCCAGTACTTC. Translated: CASSLAGLGIQETQYF.

The rearrangement uses TRBV29-1 and TRBJ1-1; TRBD1 might be the D (5 bases). Trimming pared 1 base from V and 5 bases from J, leaving 11 bases between. The CDR3 has 13 residues. Germline CDR1 and CDR2: SQVTM and ANQGSEA. CDR3 residues: CSVEAVKGTEAFF. The CDR3 bases are TGCAGCGTTGAAGCGGTAAAGGGGACTGAAGCTTTCTTT.

This chain connects TRBV29-1 to TRBJ1-2; 7 bases align to TRBD1. V was clipped by 4 bases and J by 3 bases; unmatched bases: 5. The CDR3 runs to 13 residues. CDR1 is SQVTM and CDR2 is ANQGSEA in the germline V gene. The chain's CDR3 is CSVGRDSYYGYTF. DNA of the CDR3: TGCAGCGTTGGGCGGGACAGCTACTATGGCTACACCTTC.

The chain is built from TRBV4-1 and TRBJ2-5; 8 positions match TRBD2. This CDR3 has 15 residues. The J segment lost 3 bases and the V segment lost 4 bases, leaving 7 bases of the junction unmatched. Germline V gives CDR1 MGHRA, CDR2 YSYEKL. In nucleotides, the CDR3 is TGCGCCAGCAGCCTTCCTCGGGGGGGGGAAGAGACCCAGTACTTC. Amino acid sequence: CASSLPRGGEETQYF.

The CDR3, as DNA: TGTGCCAGCAGCTTACGGGAGACAGAGACCCAGTACTTC. Translation: CASSLRETETQYF. The chain employs TRBV7-9 and TRBJ2-5; a possible D gene is TRBD2 (6 bases). Germline values: CDR1 SEHNR, CDR2 FQNEAQ (reference sequence). The CDR3 consists of 13 residues. V was pared by 2 bases and J by 4 bases, with 8 bases between.

The chain carries TRBV9 and TRBJ2-6; the D is unclear. CDR3 length equals 16 residues. The germline CDR1 and CDR2 sequences are SGDLS and YYNGEE. Trimming removed 0 bases from V and 0 bases from J, with 7 bases in between. The CDR3 region is CASSVEYFSGANVLTF. The CDR3 region has the DNA TGTGCCAGCAGCGTAGAGTACTTCTCTGGGGCCAACGTCCTGACTTTC.

The gene calls are TRBV4-1 and TRBJ1-1; 10 bases are a match to TRBD1. This CDR3 is 14 amino acids long. From germline, CDR1 is MGHRA and CDR2 YSYEKL. J gave up 7 bases and V 3 bases, and 5 bases lay outside the gene matches. The CDR3 loop reads CASSHGQGEGEAFF. The CDR3 DNA follows: TGCGCCAGCAGCCACGGACAGGGGGAGGGTGAAGCTTTCTTT.

This chain links TRBV27 with TRBJ2-3; 12 nucleotides line up with TRBD1. CDR1 is MNHEY, CDR2 SMNVEV, per germline (reference sequence). The CDR3 contains 16 residues. V was pared by 6 bases and J by 3 bases, with 7 bases of the junction left unmatched. This CDR3 is CASSRDRGRLTDTQYF. CDR3 in DNA: TGTGCCAGCAGCAGGGACAGGGGGCGCCTGACAGATACGCAGTATTTT.

The rearrangement links TRBV5-8 to TRBJ2-7; TRBD2 aligns across 13 bases. The CDR3 spans 19 residues. Trimming cost V 0 bases and J 0 bases; bases outside gene matches: 9. In germline, CDR1 is SGHTS, CDR2 YDEGEE. CDR3 nucleotide sequence: TGTGCCAGCAGCTTGGCCGGGACTAGCGGGACCCAGAGCTCCTACGAGCAGTACTTC. It encodes CASSLAGTSGTQSSYEQYF.

This rearrangement joins TRBV7-9 to TRBJ1-4; 8 nucleotides align to TRBD1. The ends lost 5 bases at V and 5 bases at J; junction bases unmatched: 13. The CDR3 consists of 17 residues. The V gene's germline CDR1 is SEHNR and CDR2 FQNEAQ (reference sequence). The CDR3 nucleotides are TGTGCCAGCAGCCTCCGAGACAGGGGATTAGTGAATGAAAAACTGTTTTTT. It encodes CASSLRDRGLVNEKLFF.